These 18 T cell receptor beta chains originate from one sample sequenced in a study of CXCR3-negative and CXCR3-positive naive CD8 T cells. Study results and limitations: Naive cells with CXCR3 showed TRB CDR3s that were more hydrophobic than those in CXCR3-negative naive cells.

Preparation of TRB cDNA libraries relied on 5' RACE carrying UMI labels. TCRdb reprocessed the 5' RACE reads and reports one entry per CDR3 protein, with no DNA. Its table lists roughly 65,000 distinct CDR3 sequences. The antigens these receptors bind are not known. Sequenced material: naive CXCR3+ CD8+ T cells from blood. Described subset: CD45RO-CCR7+CD27+CD95- naive CD8+ T cells expressing CXCR3 (TNR3+). These receptors were collected from a human donor in good health. Some clones in this sample may be carry-over from other donors' samples.

The J gene is TRBJ1-1, the V gene TRBV14; as DNA is missing, the TRBD1 call by TCRdb cannot be tested. Per the germline V gene, CDR1 is SGHDN and CDR2 is FVKESK. This CDR3 has 15 amino acids. The CDR3 protein is CASSHPGEMNTEAFF. The full variable domain, completed using reference TRBV14 and TRBJ1-1, is EAGVTQFPSHSVIEKGQTVTLRCDPISGHDNLYWYRRVMGKEIKFLLHFVKESKQDESGMPNNRFLAERTGGTYSTLKVQPAELEDSGVYFCASSHPGEMNTEAFFGQGTRLTVV.

The rearrangement uses TRBV4-3 and TRBJ2-7; TCRdb calls TRBD1, which cannot be checked without DNA. Germline assignment: CDR1 LGHNA and CDR2 YSLEER. This CDR3 spans 17 amino acids. The CDR3 loop reads CASSQDSSGTGAGEQYF.

The CDR3 region is CSASGGDFSYEQYF. The chain uses TRBV20-1 and TRBJ2-7; the D call of TRBD2 rests on TCRdb alone, since no DNA is present to check it. The CDR3 extends over 14 amino acids. Germline-derived CDR1 and CDR2 are DFQATT and SNEGSKA (reference sequence).

This chain uses TRBV11-2 with TRBJ2-5. This CDR3 region has 14 residues. Germline assignment: CDR1 SGHAT and CDR2 FQNNGV. CDR3 sequence: CASSLGPDQETQYF.

J is TRBJ2-7 and V is TRBV20-1; TCRdb gives TRBD2 as the D gene, but with no DNA this cannot be confirmed. Germline V gene lookup returns CDR1 DFQATT and CDR2 SNEGSKA (reference sequence). The CDR3 spans 16 residues. Here the CDR3 reads CSARVHERGDWYEQYF.

The rearrangement joins TRBV7-2 to TRBJ2-7; lacking DNA, the TRBD2 call made by TCRdb goes unchecked. This CDR3 region has 16 residues. Germline CDR1 is SGHTA and CDR2 is FQGNSA. CDR3 residues: CASSSRTSGGTYEQYF. The full variable domain, in which reference TRBV7-2 and TRBJ2-7 provide the parts outside the CDR3, is GAGVSQSPSNKVTEKGKDVELRCDPISGHTALYWYRQSLGQGLEFLIYFQGNSAPDKSGLPSDRFSAERTGGSVSTLTIQRTQQEDSAVYLCASSSRTSGGTYEQYFGPGTRLTVT.

The chain is built from TRBV15 and TRBJ2-1; TCRdb proposes TRBD2, but this gene call is untestable without DNA. Germline V gene lookup returns CDR1 LNHNV and CDR2 YYDKDF (reference sequence). This CDR3 spans 15 amino acids. CDR3 sequence: CATRPTSGGAYEQFF.

The chain uses TRBV7-2 and TRBJ2-7; TCRdb's D gene call, TRBD1, goes unchecked for lack of DNA. Germline V gene lookup returns CDR1 SGHTA and CDR2 FQGNSA. The CDR3 consists of 14 residues. CDR3: CASSHPPGEYEQYF. Looking up the rest from reference TRBV7-2 and TRBJ2-7 gives the full variable domain: GAGVSQSPSNKVTEKGKDVELRCDPISGHTALYWYRQSLGQGLEFLIYFQGNSAPDKSGLPSDRFSAERTGGSVSTLTIQRTQQEDSAVYLCASSHPPGEYEQYFGPGTRLTVT.

The chain is built from TRBV28 and TRBJ2-1; TCRdb's D call, TRBD2, is unchecked because there is no DNA. The CDR3 covers 14 residues. CDR1 MDHEN and CDR2 SYDVKM come from the germline V gene. CDR3 region: CASSLAGLYNEQFF.

The chain uses TRBV4-3 and TRBJ2-7; TCRdb designates TRBD1, a call that cannot be tested without DNA. Germline assignment: CDR1 LGHNA and CDR2 YSLEER. The CDR3 runs 15 residues. This chain's CDR3 is CASSQDRGTGYEQYF.

The chain recombines TRBV7-2 with TRBJ1-1; the TCRdb D gene call, TRBD1, has no DNA to confirm it. There are 15 residues in the CDR3. In germline, CDR1 is SGHTA, CDR2 FQGNSA. This CDR3 reads CASSLAWGANTEAFF. Full variable domain (rest looked up from reference TRBV7-2 and TRBJ1-1): GAGVSQSPSNKVTEKGKDVELRCDPISGHTALYWYRQSLGQGLEFLIYFQGNSAPDKSGLPSDRFSAERTGGSVSTLTIQRTQQEDSAVYLCASSLAWGANTEAFFGQGTRLTVV.

The rearrangement joins TRBV20-1 to TRBJ2-4. The CDR3 extends over 13 amino acids. The germline V gene has CDR1 DFQATT and CDR2 SNEGSKA (reference sequence). The CDR3 reads CSAWTHWGSIQYF.

V usage is TRBV29-1 and J usage is TRBJ2-7; TCRdb gives TRBD1 as the D gene, but with no DNA this cannot be confirmed. In germline, CDR1 is SQVTM, CDR2 ANQGSEA. The CDR3 totals 15 residues. The CDR3: CSVELSPGTPYEQYF.

The CDR3 is CASSQGPGQGAYEQYF. V and J are TRBV4-1 and TRBJ2-7; the TRBD1 assignment by TCRdb is unverifiable without DNA. The CDR3 length is 16 residues. Germline CDR1 is MGHRA and CDR2 is YSYEKL.

The CDR3 loop reads CASSQDSGQTNTEAFF. The V call is TRBV4-3, the J call TRBJ1-1; checking the TCRdb D call of TRBD1 is not possible without DNA. The CDR3 is made up of 16 amino acids. Germline V lookup: CDR1 LGHNA, CDR2 YSLEER.

The J gene is TRBJ2-1, the V gene TRBV15; TCRdb calls TRBD2, which cannot be checked without DNA. The CDR3 runs 16 residues. Germline CDR1 is LNHNV and CDR2 is YYDKDF (reference sequence). The CDR3 is CATSITSGGANNEQFF.

The chain joins TRBV6-5 to TRBJ2-7; the TCRdb call, TRBD1, lacks DNA for checking. CDR3 length equals 15 residues. In germline, CDR1 is MNHEY, CDR2 SVGAGI. The CDR3 region is CASSLNRDLTYEQYF.

This rearrangement joins TRBV3-1 to TRBJ2-5; the TCRdb call, TRBD2, lacks DNA for checking. Germline CDR1 is LGHDT and CDR2 is YNNKEL (reference sequence). This CDR3 is 15 amino acids long. This CDR3 reads CASSLSGGAGETQYF.